This T cell receptor beta chain was observed in a study of cytomegalovirus exposure and HLA in healthy donors. This CDR3 is 14 amino acids long. V gave up 4 bases and J gave up 2 bases, with 12 bases separating them. Germline V gives CDR1 SGHNT, CDR2 YYREEE (reference sequence). Primers for the PCR totalled 60 Vbeta and 13 Jbeta. Libraries were prepared by immunoSEQ multiplex PCR; TCRdb keeps only in-frame clonotypes and omits some of them. This sample yields about 160,000 clones, of which around four fifths are seen a single time; about 7.9% belongs to the top ten. Whole-study findings and limits: Most subjects' HLA-A and HLA-B alleles were reportedly predicted from TCR beta sequences. Rare TCR sequences predominated, though certain public TCRs were found in many donors.

Notes on this clone: Its antigen is currently unknown.

The specimen sequenced was PBMCs. The genes are TRBV5-4 and TRBJ2-5; no clear D. This TCR was sampled from a male donor in good health and CMV-seropositive. The CDR3 reads CASSQREEQETQYF. For the CDR3, the DNA is TGTGCCAGCAGCCAGCGCGAGGAACAAGAGACCCAGTACTTC.